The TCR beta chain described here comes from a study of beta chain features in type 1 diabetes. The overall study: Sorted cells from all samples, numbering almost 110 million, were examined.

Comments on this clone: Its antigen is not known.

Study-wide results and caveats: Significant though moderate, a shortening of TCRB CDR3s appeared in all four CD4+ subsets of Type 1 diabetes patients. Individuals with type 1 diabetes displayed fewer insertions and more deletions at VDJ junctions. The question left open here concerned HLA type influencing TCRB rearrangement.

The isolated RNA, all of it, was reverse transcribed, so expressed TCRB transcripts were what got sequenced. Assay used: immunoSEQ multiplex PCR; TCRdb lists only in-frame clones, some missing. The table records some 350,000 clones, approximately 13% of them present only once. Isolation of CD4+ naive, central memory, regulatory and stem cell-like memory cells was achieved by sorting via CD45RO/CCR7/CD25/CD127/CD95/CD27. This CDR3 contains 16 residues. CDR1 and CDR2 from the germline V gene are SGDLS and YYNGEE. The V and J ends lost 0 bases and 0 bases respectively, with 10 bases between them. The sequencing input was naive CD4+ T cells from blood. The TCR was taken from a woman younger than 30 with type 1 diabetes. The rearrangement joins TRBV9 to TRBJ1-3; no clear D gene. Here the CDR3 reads CASSVGGIGSGNTIYF. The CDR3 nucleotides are TGTGCCAGCAGCGTAGGCGGAATCGGCTCTGGAAACACCATATATTTT.